Included here is one T cell receptor beta chain sequence, with context. This sample stems from a study of blood T cell repertoires in COVID-19. Measured with immunoSEQ multiplex PCR; TCRdb has only the in-frame clones, and not every one. Of 140,000 or so clones in the sample, 84% were seen once. The clonotype originates from a human donor in a cohort sampled during active COVID-19. The sample consisted of peripheral blood.

This CDR3 reads CATSEGATGIQETQYF. The CDR3 DNA is TGTGCCACCAGCGAAGGAGCCACAGGAATCCAAGAGACCCAGTACTTC. The chain uses TRBV24-1 and TRBJ2-5, with D possibly TRBD1 on 5 matching bases. The CDR3 covers 16 residues. Trimming removed 7 bases from V and 1 base from J, with 18 bases in between. Germline CDR1 KGHDR, CDR2 SFDVKD.